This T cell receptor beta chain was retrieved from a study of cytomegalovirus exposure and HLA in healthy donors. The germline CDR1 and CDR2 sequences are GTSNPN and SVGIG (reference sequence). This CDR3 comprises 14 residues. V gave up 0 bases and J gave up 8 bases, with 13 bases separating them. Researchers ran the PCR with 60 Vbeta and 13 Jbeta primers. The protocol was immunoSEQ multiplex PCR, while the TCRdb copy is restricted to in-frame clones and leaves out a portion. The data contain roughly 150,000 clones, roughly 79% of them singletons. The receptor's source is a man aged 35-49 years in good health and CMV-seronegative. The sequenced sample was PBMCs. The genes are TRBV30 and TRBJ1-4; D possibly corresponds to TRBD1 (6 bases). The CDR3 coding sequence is TGTGCCTGGAGTGTAGGAGGACAGTTCGAAAAACTGTTTTTT. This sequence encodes CAWSVGGQFEKLFF.